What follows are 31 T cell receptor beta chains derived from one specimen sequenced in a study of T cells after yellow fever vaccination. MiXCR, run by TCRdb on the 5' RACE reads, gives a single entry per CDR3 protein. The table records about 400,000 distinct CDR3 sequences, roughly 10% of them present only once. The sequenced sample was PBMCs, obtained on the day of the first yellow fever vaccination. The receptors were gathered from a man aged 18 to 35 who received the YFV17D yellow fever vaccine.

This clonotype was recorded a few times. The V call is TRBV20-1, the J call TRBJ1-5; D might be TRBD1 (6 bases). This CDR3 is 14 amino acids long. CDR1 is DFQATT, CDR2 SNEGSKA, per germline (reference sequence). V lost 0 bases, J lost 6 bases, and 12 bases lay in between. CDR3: CSARDSGEGQPQHF. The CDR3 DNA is TGCAGTGCTAGAGATTCAGGGGAAGGTCAGCCCCAGCATTTT.

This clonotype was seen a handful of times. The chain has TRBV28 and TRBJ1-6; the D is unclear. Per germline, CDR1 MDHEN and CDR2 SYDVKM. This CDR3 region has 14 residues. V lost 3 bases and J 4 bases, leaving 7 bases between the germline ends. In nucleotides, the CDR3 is TGTGCCAGCAGTTTGTTCAGTTATAATTCACCCCTCCACTTT. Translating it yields CASSLFSYNSPLHF.

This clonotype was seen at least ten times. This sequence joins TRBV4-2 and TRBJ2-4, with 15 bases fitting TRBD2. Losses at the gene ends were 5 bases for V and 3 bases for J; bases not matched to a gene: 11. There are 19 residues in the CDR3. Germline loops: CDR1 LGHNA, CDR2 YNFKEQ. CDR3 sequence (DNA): TGTGCCAGCAGCGTCGGACTAGCGGGGGGGTTGTCAGGCAAAAACATTCAGTACTTC. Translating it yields CASSVGLAGGLSGKNIQYF.

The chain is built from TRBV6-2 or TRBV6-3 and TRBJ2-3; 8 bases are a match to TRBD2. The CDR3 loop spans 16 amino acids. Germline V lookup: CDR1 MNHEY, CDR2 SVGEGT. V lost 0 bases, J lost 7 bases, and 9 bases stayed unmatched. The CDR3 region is CASSYSFGGARYTQYF. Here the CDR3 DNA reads TGTGCCAGCAGTTACTCTTTCGGGGGGGCACGTTATACGCAGTATTTT.

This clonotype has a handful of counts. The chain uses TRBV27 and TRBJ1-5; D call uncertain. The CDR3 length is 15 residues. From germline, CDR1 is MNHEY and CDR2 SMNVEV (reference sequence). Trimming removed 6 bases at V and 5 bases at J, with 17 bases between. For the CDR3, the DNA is TGTGCCAGCAGCTTAGACTCCCGGTACTATCAGCCCCAGCATTTT. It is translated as CASSLDSRYYQPQHF.

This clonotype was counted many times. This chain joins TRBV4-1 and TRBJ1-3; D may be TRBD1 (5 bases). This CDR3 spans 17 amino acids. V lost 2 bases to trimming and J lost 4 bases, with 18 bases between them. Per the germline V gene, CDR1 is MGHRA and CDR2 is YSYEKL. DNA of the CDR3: TGCGCCAGCAGCCAATCTTTGGGCAGGGAAAAAGGAAACACCATATATTTT. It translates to CASSQSLGREKGNTIYF.

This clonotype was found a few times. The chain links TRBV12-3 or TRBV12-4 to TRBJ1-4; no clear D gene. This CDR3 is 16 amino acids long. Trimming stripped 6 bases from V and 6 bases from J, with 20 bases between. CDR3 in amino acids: CASSFSLGIAYEKLFF. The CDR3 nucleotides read TGTGCCAGCAGCTTTTCCCTGGGCATAGCTTATGAAAAACTGTTTTTT.

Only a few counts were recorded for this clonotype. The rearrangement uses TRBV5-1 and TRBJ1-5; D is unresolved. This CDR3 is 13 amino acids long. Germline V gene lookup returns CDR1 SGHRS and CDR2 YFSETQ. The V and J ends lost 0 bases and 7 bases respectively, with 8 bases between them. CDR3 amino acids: CASSLGGSQPQHF. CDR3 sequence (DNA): TGCGCCAGCAGCTTGGGAGGGAGCCAGCCCCAGCATTTT.

The CDR3 spells CASSPRVLNTEAFF. DNA of the CDR3: TGCGCCAGCAGCCCCCGGGTACTGAACACTGAAGCTTTCTTT. The chain has TRBV5-1 and TRBJ1-1, with unresolved D. The CDR3 length is 14 residues. The V gene's germline CDR1 is SGHRS and CDR2 YFSETQ. The V end lost 4 bases, the J end lost 0 bases, and 10 bases lay between the germline ends.

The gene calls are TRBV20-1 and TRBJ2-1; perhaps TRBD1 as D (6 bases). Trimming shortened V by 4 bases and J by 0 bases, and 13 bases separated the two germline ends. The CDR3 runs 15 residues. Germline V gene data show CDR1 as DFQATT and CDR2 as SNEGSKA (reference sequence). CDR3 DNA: TGCAGTGCTACCCGACAGGTGAGCTCCTACAATGAGCAGTTCTTC. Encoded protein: CSATRQVSSYNEQFF.

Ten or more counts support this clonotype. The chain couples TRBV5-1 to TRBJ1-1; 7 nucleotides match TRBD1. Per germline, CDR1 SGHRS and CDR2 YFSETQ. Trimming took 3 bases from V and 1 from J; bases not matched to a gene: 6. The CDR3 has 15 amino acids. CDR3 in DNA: TGCGCCAGCAGCTCCACAGGGGAACCGAACACTGAAGCTTTCTTT. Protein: CASSSTGEPNTEAFF.

The CDR3 sequence is CASSLGSGRGGRHEQFF. CDR3 DNA sequence: TGTGCCAGCAGCCTCGGGAGTGGGCGGGGGGGTAGACATGAGCAGTTCTTC. J is TRBJ2-1 and V is TRBV7-2, with 9 bases that match TRBD2. The V and J ends lost 5 bases and 8 bases, in that order; junction bases with no gene match: 16. This CDR3 has 17 residues. Germline V gives CDR1 SGHTA, CDR2 FQGNSA. Full variable domain (outside the CDR3, taken from reference TRBV7-2 and TRBJ2-1): GAGVSQSPSNKVTEKGKDVELRCDPISGHTALYWYRQSLGQGLEFLIYFQGNSAPDKSGLPSDRFSAERTGGSVSTLTIQRTQQEDSAVYLCASSLGSGRGGRHEQFFGPGTRLTVL.

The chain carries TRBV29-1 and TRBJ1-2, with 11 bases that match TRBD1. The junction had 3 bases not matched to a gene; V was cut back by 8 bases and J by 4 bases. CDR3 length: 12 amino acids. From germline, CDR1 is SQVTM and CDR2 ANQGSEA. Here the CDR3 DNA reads TGCAGCTCCGGGACAGGGGGCTATGGCTACACCTTC. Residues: CSSGTGGYGYTF.

The CDR3 bases are TGCAGTGCTAGGAAAAGCGGCTCCTACAATGAGCAGTTCTTC. As protein: CSARKSGSYNEQFF. The chain has TRBV20-1 and TRBJ2-1; perhaps TRBD2 as D (5 bases). In germline, CDR1 is DFQATT, CDR2 SNEGSKA (reference sequence). V dropped 3 bases and J dropped 0 bases, with 9 bases sitting between them. The CDR3 sequence is 14 residues long.

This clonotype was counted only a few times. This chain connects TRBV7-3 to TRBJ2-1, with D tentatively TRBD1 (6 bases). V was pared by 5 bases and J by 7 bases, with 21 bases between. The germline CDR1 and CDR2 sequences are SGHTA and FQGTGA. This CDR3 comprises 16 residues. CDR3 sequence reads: CASSPGRGRGTNEQFF. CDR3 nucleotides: TGTGCCAGCAGCCCAGGCAGGGGACGAGGGACGAATGAGCAGTTCTTC.

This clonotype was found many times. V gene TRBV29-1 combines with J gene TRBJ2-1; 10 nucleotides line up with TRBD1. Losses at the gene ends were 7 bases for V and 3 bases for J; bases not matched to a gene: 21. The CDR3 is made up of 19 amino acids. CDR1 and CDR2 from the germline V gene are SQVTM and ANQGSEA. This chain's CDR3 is CSAIETPGTGVFGYNEQFF. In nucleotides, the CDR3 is TGCAGCGCAATAGAAACGCCCGGGACAGGGGTTTTCGGCTACAATGAGCAGTTCTTC.

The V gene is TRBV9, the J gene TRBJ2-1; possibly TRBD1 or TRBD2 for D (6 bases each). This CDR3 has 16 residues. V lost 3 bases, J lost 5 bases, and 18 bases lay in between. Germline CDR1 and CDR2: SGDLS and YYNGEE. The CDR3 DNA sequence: TGTGCCAGCAGCGCAACGGGGGCGTTGATCCACAATGAGCAGTTCTTC. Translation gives CASSATGALIHNEQFF.

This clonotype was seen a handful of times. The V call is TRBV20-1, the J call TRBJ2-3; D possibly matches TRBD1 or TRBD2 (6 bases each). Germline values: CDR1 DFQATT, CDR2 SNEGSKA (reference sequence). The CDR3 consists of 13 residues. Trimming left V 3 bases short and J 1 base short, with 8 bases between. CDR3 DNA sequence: TGCAGTGCTAGCGGGGGCCGCACAGATACGCAGTATTTT. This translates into CSASGGRTDTQYF.

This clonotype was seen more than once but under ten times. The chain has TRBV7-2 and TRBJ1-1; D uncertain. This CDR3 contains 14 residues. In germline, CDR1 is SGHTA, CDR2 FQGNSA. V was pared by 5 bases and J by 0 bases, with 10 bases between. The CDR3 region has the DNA TGTGCCAGCAGCCTAGGGTCCTTGAACACTGAAGCTTTCTTT. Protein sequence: CASSLGSLNTEAFF.

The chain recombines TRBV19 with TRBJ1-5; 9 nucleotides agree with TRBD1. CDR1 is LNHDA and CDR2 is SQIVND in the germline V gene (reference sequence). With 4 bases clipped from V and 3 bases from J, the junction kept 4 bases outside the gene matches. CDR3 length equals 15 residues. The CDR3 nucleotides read TGTGCCAGTAGTAGGGGGACAGGGTTCAATCAGCCCCAGCATTTT. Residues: CASSRGTGFNQPQHF.

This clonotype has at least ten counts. For the CDR3, the DNA is TGTGCCAGCATCGAGGACAGGAACACTGAAGCTTTCTTT. Its protein is CASIEDRNTEAFF. V and J are TRBV2 and TRBJ1-1; D perhaps matches TRBD1 (6 bases). The CDR3 is 13 amino acids. Germline assignment: CDR1 SNHLY and CDR2 FYNNEI. V was clipped by 7 bases and J by 1 base, with 10 bases between them. Based on the CDR3 plus reference TRBV2 and TRBJ1-1, the full variable domain is EPEVTQTPSHQVTQMGQEVILRCVPISNHLYFYWYRQILGQKVEFLVSFYNNEISEKSEIFDDQFSVERPDGSNFTLKIRSTKLEDSAMYFCASIEDRNTEAFFGQGTRLTVV.

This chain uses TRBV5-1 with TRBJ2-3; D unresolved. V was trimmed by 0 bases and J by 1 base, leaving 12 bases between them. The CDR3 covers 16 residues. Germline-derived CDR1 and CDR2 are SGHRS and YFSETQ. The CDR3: CASSLARSAGTDTQYF. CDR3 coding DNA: TGCGCCAGCAGCTTGGCTCGCTCGGCGGGCACAGATACGCAGTATTTT.

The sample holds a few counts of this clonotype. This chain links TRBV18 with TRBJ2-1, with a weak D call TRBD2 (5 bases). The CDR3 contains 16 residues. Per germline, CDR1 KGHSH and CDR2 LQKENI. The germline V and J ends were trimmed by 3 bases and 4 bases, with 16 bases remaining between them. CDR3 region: CASSPPGIRWYNEQFF. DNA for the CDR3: TGTGCCAGCTCACCCCCCGGGATAAGGTGGTACAATGAGCAGTTCTTC.

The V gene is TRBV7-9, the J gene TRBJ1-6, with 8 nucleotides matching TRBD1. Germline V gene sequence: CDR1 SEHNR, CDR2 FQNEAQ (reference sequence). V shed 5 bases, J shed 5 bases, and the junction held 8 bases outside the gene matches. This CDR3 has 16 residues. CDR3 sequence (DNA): TGTGCCAGCAGCCCTGGACAGGGAGAAAATAATTCACCCCTCCACTTT. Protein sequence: CASSPGQGENNSPLHF.

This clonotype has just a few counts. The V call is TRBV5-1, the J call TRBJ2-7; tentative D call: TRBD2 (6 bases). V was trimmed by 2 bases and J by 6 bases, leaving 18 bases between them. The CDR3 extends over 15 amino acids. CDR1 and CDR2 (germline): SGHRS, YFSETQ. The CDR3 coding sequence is TGCGCCAGCAGCTTTGGAGGGCTAAACTGGGGCGAGCAGTACTTC. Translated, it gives CASSFGGLNWGEQYF.

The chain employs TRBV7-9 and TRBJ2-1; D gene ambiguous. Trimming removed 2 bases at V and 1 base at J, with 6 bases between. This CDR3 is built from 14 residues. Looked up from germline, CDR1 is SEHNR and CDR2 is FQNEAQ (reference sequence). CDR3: CASSLSYSYNEQFF. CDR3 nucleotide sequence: TGTGCCAGCAGCTTAAGTTATTCCTACAATGAGCAGTTCTTC.

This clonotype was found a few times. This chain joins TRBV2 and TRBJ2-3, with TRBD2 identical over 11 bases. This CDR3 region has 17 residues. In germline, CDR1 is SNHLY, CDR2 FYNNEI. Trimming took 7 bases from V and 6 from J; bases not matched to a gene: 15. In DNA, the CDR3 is TGTGCCAGCATATTACCGGGACTAGCGGCCTCCGGGGATACGCAGTATTTT. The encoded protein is CASILPGLAASGDTQYF. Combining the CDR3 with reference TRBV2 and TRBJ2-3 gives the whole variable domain EPEVTQTPSHQVTQMGQEVILRCVPISNHLYFYWYRQILGQKVEFLVSFYNNEISEKSEIFDDQFSVERPDGSNFTLKIRSTKLEDSAMYFCASILPGLAASGDTQYFGPGTRLTVL.

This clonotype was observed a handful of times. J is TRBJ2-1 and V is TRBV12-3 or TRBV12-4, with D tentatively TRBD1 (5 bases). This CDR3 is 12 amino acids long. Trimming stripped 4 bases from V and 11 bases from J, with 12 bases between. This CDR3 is CASSWTRVQQFF. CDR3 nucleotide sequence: TGTGCCAGCAGTTGGACCAGGGTCCAGCAGTTCTTC.

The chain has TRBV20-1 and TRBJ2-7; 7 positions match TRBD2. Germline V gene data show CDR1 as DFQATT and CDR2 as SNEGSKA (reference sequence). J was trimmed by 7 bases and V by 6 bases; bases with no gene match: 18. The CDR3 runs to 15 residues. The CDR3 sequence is CSAIPRYGGILEQYV. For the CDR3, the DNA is TGCAGTGCCATTCCGAGGTACGGGGGGATCCTGGAGCAGTACGTC.

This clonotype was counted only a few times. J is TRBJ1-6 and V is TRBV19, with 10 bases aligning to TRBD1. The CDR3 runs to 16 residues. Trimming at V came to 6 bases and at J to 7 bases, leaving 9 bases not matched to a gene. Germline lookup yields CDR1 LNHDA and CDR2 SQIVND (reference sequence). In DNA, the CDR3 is TGTGCCAGTAGACCTCCGGGACAGGGGTTAAATTCACCCCTCCACTTT. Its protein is CASRPPGQGLNSPLHF.

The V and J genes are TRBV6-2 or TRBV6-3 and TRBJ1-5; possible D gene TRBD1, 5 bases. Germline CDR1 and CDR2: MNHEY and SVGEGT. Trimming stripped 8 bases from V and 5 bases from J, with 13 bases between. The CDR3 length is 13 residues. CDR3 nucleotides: TGTGCCAGCCGGCTGGGGGTGGATCAGCCCCAGCATTTT. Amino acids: CASRLGVDQPQHF.